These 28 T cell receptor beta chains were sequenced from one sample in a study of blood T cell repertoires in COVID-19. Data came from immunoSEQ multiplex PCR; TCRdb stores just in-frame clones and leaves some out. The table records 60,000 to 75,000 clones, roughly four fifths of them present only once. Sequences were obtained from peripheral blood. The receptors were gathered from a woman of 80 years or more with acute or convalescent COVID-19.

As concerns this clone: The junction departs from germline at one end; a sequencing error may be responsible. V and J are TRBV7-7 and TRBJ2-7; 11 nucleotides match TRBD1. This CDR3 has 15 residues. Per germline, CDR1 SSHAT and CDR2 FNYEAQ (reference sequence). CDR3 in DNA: TGTGCTAGCAGCACCGGGACAGGGGGCTCCTACGAGCAGTACTTC. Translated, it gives CASSTGTGGSYEQYF.

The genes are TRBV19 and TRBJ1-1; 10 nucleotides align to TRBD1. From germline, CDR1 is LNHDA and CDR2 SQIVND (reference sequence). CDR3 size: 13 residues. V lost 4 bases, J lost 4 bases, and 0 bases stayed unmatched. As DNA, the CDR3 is TGTGCCAGTAGTAGGGACAGGGGCACTGAAGCTTTCTTT. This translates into CASSRDRGTEAFF.

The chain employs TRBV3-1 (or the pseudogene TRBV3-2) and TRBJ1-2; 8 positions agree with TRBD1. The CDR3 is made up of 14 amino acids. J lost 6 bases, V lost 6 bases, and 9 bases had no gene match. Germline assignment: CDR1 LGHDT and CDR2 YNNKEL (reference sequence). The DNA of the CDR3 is TGTGCCAGCAGTATTCAGGGGGCGCTGAATGGCTACACCTTC. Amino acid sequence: CASSIQGALNGYTF.

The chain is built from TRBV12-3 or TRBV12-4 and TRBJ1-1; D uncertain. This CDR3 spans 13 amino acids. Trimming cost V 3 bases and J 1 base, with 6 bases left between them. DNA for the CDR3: TGTGCCAGCAGTTTGCGGGGGAACACTGAAGCTTTCTTT. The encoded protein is CASSLRGNTEAFF.

The CDR3 protein is CASSPGRGGETQYF. The CDR3 coding sequence is TGCGCCAGCAGCCCTGGCCGGGGAGGTGAGACCCAGTACTTC. The chain carries TRBV5-1 and TRBJ2-5; the D gene is possibly TRBD2 (6 bases). CDR3 length: 14 amino acids. V lost 4 bases, J lost 5 bases, and 15 bases lay in between. Per the germline V gene, CDR1 is SGHRS and CDR2 is YFSETQ. Full variable domain (rest looked up from reference TRBV5-1 and TRBJ2-5): KAGVTQTPRYLIKTRGQQVTLSCSPISGHRSVSWYQQTPGQGLQFLFEYFSETQRNKGNFPGRFSGRQFSNSRSEMNVSTLELGDSALYLCASSPGRGGETQYFGPGTRLLVL.

This CDR3 is CAWSIGQGNFGETQYF. The CDR3 coding sequence is TGTGCCTGGAGTATCGGACAGGGCAATTTTGGGGAGACCCAGTACTTC. This chain joins TRBV30 and TRBJ2-5, with TRBD1 identical over 8 bases. V was pared by 2 bases and J by 5 bases, with 13 bases of the junction left unmatched. Germline CDR1 reads GTSNPN; CDR2 reads SVGIG (reference sequence). This CDR3 has 16 residues. The whole variable domain, remainder taken from reference TRBV30 and TRBJ2-5, is SQTIHQWPATLVQPVGSPLSLECTVEGTSNPNLYWYRQAAGRGLQLLFYSVGIGQISSEVPQNLSASRPQDRQFILSSKKLLLSDSGFYLCAWSIGQGNFGETQYFGPGTRLLVL.

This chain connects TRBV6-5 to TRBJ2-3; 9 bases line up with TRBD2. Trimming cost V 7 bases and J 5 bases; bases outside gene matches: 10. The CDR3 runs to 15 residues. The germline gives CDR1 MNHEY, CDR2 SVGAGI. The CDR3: CASTALAGGRDTQYF. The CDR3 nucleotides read TGTGCCAGCACCGCACTGGCGGGGGGGCGAGATACGCAGTATTTT.

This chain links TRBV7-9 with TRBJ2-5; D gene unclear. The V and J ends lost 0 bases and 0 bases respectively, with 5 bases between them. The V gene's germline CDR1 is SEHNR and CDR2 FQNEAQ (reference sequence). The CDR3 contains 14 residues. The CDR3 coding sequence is TGTGCCAGCAGCTTAGCAGACAACCAAGAGACCCAGTACTTC. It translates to CASSLADNQETQYF.

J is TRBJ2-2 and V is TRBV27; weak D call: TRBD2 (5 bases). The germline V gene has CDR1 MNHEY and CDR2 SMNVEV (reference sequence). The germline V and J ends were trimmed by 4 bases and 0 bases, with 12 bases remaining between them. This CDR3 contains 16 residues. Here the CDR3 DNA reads TGTGCCAGCAGTTCATTTGGGAGCGCGAACACCGGGGAGCTGTTTTTT. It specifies CASSSFGSANTGELFF.

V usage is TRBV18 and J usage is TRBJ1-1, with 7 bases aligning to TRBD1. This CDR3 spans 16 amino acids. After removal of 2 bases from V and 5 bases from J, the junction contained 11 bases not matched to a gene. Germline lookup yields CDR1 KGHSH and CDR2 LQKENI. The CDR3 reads CASSPTLTGRRTEAFF. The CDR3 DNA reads TGTGCCAGCTCACCAACCTTGACAGGGAGGCGTACTGAAGCTTTCTTT.

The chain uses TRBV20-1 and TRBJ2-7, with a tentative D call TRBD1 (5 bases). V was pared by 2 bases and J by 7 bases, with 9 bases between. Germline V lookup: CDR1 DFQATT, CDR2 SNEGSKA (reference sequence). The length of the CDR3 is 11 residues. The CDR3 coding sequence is TGCAGTGCTAGATATGACAGTGAGCAGTACTTC. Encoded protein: CSARYDSEQYF.

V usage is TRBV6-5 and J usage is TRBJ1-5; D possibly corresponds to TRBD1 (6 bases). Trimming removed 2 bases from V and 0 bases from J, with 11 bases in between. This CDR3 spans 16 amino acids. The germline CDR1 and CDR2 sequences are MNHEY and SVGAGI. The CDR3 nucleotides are TGTGCCAGCAGTTACCCAGGACAGTATAGCAATCAGCCCCAGCATTTT. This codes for CASSYPGQYSNQPQHF.

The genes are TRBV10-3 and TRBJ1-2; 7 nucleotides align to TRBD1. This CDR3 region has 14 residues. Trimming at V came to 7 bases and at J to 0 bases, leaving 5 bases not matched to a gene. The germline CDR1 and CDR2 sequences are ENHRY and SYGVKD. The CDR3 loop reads CAITGTDTNYGYTF. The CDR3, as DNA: TGTGCCATCACCGGGACAGATACTAACTATGGCTACACCTTC.

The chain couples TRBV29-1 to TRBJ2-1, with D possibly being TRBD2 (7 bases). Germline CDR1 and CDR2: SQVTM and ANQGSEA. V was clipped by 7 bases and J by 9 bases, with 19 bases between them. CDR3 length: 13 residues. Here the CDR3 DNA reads TGCAGCGCATTATGGGGGGGGGCCACTGAGCAGTTCTTC. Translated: CSALWGGATEQFF.

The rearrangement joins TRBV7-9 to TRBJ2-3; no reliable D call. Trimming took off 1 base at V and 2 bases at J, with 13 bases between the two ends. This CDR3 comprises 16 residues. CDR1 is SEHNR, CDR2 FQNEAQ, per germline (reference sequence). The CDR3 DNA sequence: TGTGCCAGCAGCTTAGGTGGCAACCAGTACACAGATACGCAGTATTTT. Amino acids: CASSLGGNQYTDTQYF.

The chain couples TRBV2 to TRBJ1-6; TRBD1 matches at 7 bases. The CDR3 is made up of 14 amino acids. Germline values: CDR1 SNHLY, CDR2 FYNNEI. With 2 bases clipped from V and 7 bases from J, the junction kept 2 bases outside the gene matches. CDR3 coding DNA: TGTGCCAGCAGTGAAAGGGACAGAAATTCACCCCTCCACTTT. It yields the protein CASSERDRNSPLHF. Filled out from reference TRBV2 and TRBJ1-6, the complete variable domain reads EPEVTQTPSHQVTQMGQEVILRCVPISNHLYFYWYRQILGQKVEFLVSFYNNEISEKSEIFDDQFSVERPDGSNFTLKIRSTKLEDSAMYFCASSERDRNSPLHFGNGTRLTVT.

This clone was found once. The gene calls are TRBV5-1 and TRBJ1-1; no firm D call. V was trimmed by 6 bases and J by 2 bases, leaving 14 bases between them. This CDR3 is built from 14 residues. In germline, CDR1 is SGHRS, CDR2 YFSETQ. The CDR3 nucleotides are TGCGCCAGCAAGGAGGATGCGGCTAACACTGAAGCTTTCTTT. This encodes CASKEDAANTEAFF.

The chain's CDR3 is CASNSGGAGETQYF. CDR3 nucleotides: TGTGCCAGTAACAGCGGGGGGGCTGGAGAGACCCAGTACTTC. This rearrangement joins TRBV19 to TRBJ2-5; 10 positions agree with TRBD2. Per the germline V gene, CDR1 is LNHDA and CDR2 is SQIVND (reference sequence). CDR3 length equals 14 residues. J gave up 4 bases and V 7 bases, and 6 bases lay outside the gene matches.

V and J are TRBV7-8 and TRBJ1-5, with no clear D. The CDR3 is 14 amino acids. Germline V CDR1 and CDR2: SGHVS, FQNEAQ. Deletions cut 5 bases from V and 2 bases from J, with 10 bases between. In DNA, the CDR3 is TGTGCCAGCAGCCCAAACCGGGGCAATCAGCCCCAGCATTTT. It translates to CASSPNRGNQPQHF.

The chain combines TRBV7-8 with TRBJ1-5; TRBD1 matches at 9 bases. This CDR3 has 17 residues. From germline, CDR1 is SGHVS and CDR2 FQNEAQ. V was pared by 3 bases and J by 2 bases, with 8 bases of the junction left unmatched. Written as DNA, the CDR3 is TGTGCCAGCAGCTTGGGACAGGGTACGACTGGCAATCAGCCCCAGCATTTT. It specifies CASSLGQGTTGNQPQHF. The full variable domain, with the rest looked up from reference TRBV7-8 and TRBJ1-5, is GAGVSQSPRYKVAKRGQDVALRCDPISGHVSLFWYQQALGQGPEFLTYFQNEAQLDKSGLPSDRFFAERPEGSVSTLKIQRTQQEDSAVYLCASSLGQGTTGNQPQHFGDGTRLSIL.

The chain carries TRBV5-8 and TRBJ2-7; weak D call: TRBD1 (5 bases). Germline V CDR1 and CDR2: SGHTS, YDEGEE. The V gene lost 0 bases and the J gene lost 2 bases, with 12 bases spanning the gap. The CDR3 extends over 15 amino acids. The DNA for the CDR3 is TGTGCCAGCAGCTTGGGCAGGACACTCACCTACGAGCAGTACTTC. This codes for CASSLGRTLTYEQYF.

The CDR3 coding sequence is TGTGCCAGCAGACCGGGACTAGCGGTCACAGATACGCAGTATTTT. This translates into CASRPGLAVTDTQYF. The chain uses TRBV27 and TRBJ2-3; TRBD2 agrees at 11 bases. CDR3 length: 15 amino acids. Germline CDR1 MNHEY, CDR2 SMNVEV (reference sequence). The V gene end was trimmed by 6 bases and the J gene end by 2 bases; junction bases not matched to a gene: 4.

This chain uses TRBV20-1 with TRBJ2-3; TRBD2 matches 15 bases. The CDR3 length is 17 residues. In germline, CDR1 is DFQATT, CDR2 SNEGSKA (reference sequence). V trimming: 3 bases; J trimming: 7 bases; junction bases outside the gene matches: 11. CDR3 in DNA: TGCAGTGCTAGTTGGACTAGCGGGGGGGCTAGGATGAATACGCAGTATTTT. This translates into CSASWTSGGARMNTQYF.

The CDR3 DNA follows: TGTGCCAGCAGCTTAGCGACAGGGAGCTCTGGGGCCAACGTCCTGACTTTC. Translating it yields CASSLATGSSGANVLTF. The chain carries TRBV5-4 and TRBJ2-6; 7 nucleotides line up with TRBD1. The CDR3 spans 17 residues. The trim removed 2 bases at V and 0 bases at J, leaving 5 bases unmatched. Germline CDR1 is SGHNT and CDR2 is YYREEE (reference sequence).

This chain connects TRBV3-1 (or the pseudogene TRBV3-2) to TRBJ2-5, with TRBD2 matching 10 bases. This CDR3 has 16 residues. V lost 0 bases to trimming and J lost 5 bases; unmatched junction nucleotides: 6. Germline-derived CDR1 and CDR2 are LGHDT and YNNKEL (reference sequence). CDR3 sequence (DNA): TGTGCCAGCAGCCAAGATATAGCGGGGGGTCGGGAGACCCAGTACTTC. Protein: CASSQDIAGGRETQYF.

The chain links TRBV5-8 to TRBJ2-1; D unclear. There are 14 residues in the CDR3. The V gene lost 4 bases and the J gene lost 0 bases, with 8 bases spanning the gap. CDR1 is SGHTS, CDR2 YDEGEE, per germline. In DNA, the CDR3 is TGTGCCAGCAGCCCCGGTAGCTCCTACAATGAGCAGTTCTTC. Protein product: CASSPGSSYNEQFF.

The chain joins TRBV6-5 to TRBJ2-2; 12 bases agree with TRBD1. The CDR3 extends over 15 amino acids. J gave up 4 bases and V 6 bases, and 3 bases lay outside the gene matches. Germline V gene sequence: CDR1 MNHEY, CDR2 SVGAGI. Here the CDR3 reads CASRRDRGRTGELFF. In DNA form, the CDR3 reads TGTGCCAGCAGACGGGACAGGGGGCGCACCGGGGAGCTGTTTTTT.

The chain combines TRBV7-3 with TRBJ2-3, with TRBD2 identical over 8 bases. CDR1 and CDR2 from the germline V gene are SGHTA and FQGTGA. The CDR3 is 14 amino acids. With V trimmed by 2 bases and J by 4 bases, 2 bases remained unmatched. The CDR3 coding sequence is TGTGCCAGCAGCTTAGGACTAGCTTCAGATACGCAGTATTTT. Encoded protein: CASSLGLASDTQYF.